These T cell receptor beta chains were read from a single sample in a study of neurological immune-mediated disorders. TCRdb called the 5' RACE reads again in MiXCR, with one record for every CDR3 protein. This sample carries around 50,000 distinct CDR3 sequences, 20% to 30% of them seen once, and the ten largest clones take around 25%. The sample comprised PBMCs. The receptors stem from a woman in her seventies in good health. Both conserved end residues are part of each CDR3.

TRBV10-3 CAIKGRADYNEQFF
TRBV28 CASSYMSRGEGQPQHF
TRBV5-1 CASSLAGGRTEAFF
TRBV5-1 CASSLAPDKSSYEQYF
TRBV29-1 CSVERRDRGHQETQYF
TRBV5-1 CASSVGPLETQYF
TRBV19 CASVRGYTEAFF
TRBV20-1 CSAPDSPNTEAFF
TRBV6-6 CASSYSQASGYEQYF
TRBV20-1 CSARANRGPDLDGYTF
TRBV5-1 CASSLGASLNTEAFF
TRBV4-2 CASSPYRGADEQYF
TRBV5-1 CASSLDLPSPLHF
TRBV5-1 CASSFPGSQETQYF
TRBV5-1 CASSLGAGGTGELFF
TRBV5-6 CASSLKGEDTQYF
TRBV5-6 CASSSTGEQYF
TRBV18 CASSPPSGYGELFF
TRBV15 CATSRDRSVNQPQHF
TRBV7-9 CASSLGGGREKLFF
TRBV27 CASSSSGQINTGELFF
TRBV10-2 CASSTNGPYSGNTIYF
TRBV5-1 CASSLVVRGEASYEQYF
TRBV5-1 CASSASPGTGGYEQYF
TRBV5-6 CASSLEGRVFF
TRBV20-1 CSARDSGRGGNEQFF
TRBV18 CASSPTDNEQFF
TRBV15 CATSNGQGREQFF
TRBV3-1 CASSQDTGGFGAFF
TRBV5-1 CASSLEALSSYEQYF
TRBV5-1 CASSLASVGDTQYF